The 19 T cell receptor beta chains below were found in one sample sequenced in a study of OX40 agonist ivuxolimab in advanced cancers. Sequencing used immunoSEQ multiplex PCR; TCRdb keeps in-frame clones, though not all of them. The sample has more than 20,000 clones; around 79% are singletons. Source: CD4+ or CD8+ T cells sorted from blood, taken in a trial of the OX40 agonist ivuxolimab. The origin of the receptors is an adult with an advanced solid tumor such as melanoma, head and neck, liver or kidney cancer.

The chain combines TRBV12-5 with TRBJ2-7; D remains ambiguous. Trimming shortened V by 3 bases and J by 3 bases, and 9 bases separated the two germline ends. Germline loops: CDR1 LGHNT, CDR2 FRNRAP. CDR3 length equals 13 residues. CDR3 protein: CASGFDTDYEQYF. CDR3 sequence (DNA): TGTGCTAGTGGTTTCGACACGGACTACGAGCAGTACTTC.

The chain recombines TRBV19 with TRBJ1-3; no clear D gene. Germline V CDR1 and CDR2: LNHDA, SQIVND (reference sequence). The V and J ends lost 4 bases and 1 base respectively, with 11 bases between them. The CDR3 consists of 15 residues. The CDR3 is CASSTSRGSGNTIYF. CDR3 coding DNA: TGTGCCAGTAGTACCTCCAGAGGGTCTGGAAACACCATATATTTT.

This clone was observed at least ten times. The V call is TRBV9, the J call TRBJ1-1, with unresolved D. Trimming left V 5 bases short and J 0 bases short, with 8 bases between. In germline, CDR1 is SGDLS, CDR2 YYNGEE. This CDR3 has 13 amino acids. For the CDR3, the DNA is TGTGCCAGCAGTTACGGGGTGAACACTGAAGCTTTCTTT. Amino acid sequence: CASSYGVNTEAFF.

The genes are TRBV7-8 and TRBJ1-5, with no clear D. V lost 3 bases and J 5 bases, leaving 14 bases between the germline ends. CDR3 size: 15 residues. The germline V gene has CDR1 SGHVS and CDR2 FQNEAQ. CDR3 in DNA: TGTGCCAGCAGCTTTACCCCGGTCCCTGATCAGCCCCAGCATTTT. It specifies CASSFTPVPDQPQHF.

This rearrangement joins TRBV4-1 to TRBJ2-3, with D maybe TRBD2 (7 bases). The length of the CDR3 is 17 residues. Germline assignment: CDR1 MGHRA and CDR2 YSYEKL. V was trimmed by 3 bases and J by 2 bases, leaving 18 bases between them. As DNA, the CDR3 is TGCGCCAGCAGCCACCTAAAGGCGGGGGCGTACACAGATACGCAGTATTTT. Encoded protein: CASSHLKAGAYTDTQYF.

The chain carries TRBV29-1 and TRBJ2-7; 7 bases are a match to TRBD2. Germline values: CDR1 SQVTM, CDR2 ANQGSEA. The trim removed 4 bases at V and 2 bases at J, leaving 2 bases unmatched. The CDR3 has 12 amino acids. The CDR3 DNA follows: TGCAGCGTTGCAGCGGGGCCCTACGAGCAGTACTTC. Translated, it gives CSVAAGPYEQYF.

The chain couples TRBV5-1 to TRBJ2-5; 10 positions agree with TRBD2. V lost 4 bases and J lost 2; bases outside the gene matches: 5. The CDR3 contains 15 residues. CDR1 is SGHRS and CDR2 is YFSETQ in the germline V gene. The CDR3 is CASSRTSGTQETQYF. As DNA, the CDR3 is TGCGCCAGCAGCAGGACTAGCGGAACTCAAGAGACCCAGTACTTC.

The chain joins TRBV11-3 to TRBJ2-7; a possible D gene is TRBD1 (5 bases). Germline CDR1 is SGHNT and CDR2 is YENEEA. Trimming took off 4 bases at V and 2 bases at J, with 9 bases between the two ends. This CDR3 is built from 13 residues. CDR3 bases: TGTGCCAGCAGCTGGGGCACCACCTACGAGCAGTACTTC. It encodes CASSWGTTYEQYF. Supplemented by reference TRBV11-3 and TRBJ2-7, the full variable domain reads EAGVVQSPRYKIIEKKQPVAFWCNPISGHNTLYWYLQNLGQGPELLIRYENEEAVDDSQLPKDRFSAERLKGVDSTLKIQPAELGDSAVYLCASSWGTTYEQYFGPGTRLTVT.

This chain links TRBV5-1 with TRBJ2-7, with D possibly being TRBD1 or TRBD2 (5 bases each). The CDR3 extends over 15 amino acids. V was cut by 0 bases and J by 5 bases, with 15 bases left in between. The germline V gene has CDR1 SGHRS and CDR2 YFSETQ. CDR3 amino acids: CASSLAAGLRDEQYF. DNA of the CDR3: TGCGCCAGCAGCTTGGCGGCAGGGCTGAGGGACGAGCAGTACTTC.

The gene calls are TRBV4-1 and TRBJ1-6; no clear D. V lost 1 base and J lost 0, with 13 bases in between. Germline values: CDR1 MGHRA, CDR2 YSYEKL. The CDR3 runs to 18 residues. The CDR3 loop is CASSQGGGRSSYNSPLHF. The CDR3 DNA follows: TGCGCCAGCAGCCAAGGGGGAGGACGGAGCTCCTATAATTCACCCCTCCACTTT.

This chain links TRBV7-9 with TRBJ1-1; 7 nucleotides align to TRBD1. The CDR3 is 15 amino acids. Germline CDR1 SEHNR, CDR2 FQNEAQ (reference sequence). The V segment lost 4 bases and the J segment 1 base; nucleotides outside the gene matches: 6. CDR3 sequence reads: CASSSRTGTNTEAFF. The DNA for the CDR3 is TGTGCCAGCAGCTCCCGGACAGGAACGAACACTGAAGCTTTCTTT.

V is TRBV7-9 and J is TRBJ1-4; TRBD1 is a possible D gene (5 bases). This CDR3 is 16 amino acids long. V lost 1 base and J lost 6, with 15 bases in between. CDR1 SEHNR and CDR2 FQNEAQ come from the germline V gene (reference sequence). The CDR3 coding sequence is TGTGCCAGCAGCTTAGTCGTTACGGGGCGAGATGAAAAACTGTTTTTT. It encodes CASSLVVTGRDEKLFF.

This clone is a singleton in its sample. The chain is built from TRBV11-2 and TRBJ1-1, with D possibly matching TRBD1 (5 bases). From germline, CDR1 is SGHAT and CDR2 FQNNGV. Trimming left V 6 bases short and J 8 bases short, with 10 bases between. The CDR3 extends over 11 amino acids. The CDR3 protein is CASRYGTEAFF. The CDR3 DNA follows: TGTGCCAGCAGGTACGGGACCGAAGCTTTCTTT.

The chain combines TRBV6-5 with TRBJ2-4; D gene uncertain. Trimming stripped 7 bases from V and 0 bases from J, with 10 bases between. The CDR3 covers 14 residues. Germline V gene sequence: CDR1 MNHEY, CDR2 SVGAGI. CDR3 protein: CASMGSGAKNIQYF. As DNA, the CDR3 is TGTGCCAGCATGGGGTCAGGAGCCAAAAACATTCAGTACTTC.

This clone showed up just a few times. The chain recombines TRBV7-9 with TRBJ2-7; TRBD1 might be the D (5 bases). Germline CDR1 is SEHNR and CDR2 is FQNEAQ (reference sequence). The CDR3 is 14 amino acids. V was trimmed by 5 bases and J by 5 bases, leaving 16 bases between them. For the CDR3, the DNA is TGTGCCAGCAGCCCAACTTTTGGGGCTCACGAGCAGTACTTC. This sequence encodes CASSPTFGAHEQYF.

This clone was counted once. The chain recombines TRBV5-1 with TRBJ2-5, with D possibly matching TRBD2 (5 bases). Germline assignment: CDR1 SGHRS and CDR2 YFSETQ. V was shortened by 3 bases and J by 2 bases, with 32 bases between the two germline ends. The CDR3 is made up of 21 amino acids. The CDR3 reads CASSSLSQDCRDGIVQETQYF. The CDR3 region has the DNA TGCGCCAGCAGCTCCCTATCCCAGGATTGTCGGGATGGAATTGTTCAAGAGACCCAGTACTTC.

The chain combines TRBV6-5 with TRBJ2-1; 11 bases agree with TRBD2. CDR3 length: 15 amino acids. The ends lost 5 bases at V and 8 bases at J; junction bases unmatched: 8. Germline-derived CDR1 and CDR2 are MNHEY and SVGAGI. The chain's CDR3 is CASSGPGLAADEQFF. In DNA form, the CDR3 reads TGTGCCAGCAGTGGTCCGGGACTAGCGGCCGATGAGCAGTTCTTC.

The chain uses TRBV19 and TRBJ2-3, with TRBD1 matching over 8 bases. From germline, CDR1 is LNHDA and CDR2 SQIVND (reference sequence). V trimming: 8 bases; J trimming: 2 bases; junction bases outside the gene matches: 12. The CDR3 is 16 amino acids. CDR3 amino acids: CASDSPGQANTDTQYF. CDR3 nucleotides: TGTGCCAGTGATTCACCGGGACAGGCAAACACAGATACGCAGTATTTT. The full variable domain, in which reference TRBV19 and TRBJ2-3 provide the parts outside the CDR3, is DGGITQSPKYLFRKEGQNVTLSCEQNLNHDAMYWYRQDPGQGLRLIYYSQIVNDFQKGDIAEGYSVSREKKESFPLTVTSAQKNPTAFYLCASDSPGQANTDTQYFGPGTRLTVL.

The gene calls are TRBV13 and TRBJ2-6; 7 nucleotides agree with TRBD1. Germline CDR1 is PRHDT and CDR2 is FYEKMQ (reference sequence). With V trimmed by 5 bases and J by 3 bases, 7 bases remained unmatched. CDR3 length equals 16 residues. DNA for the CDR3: TGTGCCAGCAGCGCCCAGGGACAGTTTGGGGCCAACGTCCTGACTTTC. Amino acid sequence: CASSAQGQFGANVLTF.